This TCR beta chain was captured in a study of monozygotic twins with cystic fibrosis. V was clipped by 2 bases and J by 2 bases, with 4 bases between them. CDR1 WNHNN and CDR2 SYGVQD come from the germline V gene (reference sequence). The CDR3 runs 14 residues. The method was immunoSEQ multiplex PCR; TCRdb's version includes in-frame clones alone and lacks a portion of them. The sample includes some 9,600 clones, roughly nine tenths of them seen just once. This clone was seen only a few times. The sequence was collected from a boy aged 2 to 10 with cystic fibrosis. The chain is built from TRBV10-1 and TRBJ1-6, with no clear D. Sequencing was done on a sample of blood. This CDR3 is CASSEEAYNSPLHF. In DNA, the CDR3 is TGCGCCAGCAGTGAGGAGGCCTATAATTCACCCCTCCACTTT.